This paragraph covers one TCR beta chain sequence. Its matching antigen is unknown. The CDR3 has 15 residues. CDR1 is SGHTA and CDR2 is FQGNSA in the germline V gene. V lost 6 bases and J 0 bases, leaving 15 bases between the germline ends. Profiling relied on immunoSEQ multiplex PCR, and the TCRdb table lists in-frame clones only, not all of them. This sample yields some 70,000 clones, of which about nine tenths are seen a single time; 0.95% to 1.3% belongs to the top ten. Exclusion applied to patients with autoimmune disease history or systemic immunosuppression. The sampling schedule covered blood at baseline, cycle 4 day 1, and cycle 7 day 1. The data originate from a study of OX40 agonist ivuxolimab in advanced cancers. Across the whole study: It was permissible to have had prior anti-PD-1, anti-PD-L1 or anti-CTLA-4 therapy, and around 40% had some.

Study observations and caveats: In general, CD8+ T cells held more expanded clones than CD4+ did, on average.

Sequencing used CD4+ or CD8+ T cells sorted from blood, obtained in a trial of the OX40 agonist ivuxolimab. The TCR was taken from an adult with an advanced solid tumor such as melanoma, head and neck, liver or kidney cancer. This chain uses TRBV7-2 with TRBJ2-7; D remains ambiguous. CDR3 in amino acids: CASSYYPTASYEQYF. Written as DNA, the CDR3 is TGTGCCAGCAGTTATTACCCGACGGCCTCCTACGAGCAGTACTTC.